This T cell receptor beta chain was captured in a study of beta chain features in type 1 diabetes. Populations obtained by sorting all exceeded 95% purity. The CDR3 spans 16 residues. CDR1 and CDR2 from the germline V gene are MNHEY and SMNVEV (reference sequence). J was trimmed by 5 bases and V by 5 bases; bases with no gene match: 14. The authors reverse transcribed all of the isolated RNA, so sequencing captured expressed TCRB transcripts. Naive, central memory and regulatory T cell samples averaged roughly 3.5 million reads. Using immunoSEQ multiplex PCR, the repertoire was profiled, and TCRdb retains in-frame clones only, with some absent. The sample comprises hundreds of thousands of clones, 15% to 18% of which are singletons, and under 0.095% rests with the top ten.

The specimen sequenced was naive CD4+ T cells from blood. The receptor was isolated from a man aged 18 to 29 in good health. The gene calls are TRBV27 and TRBJ2-7, with 8 nucleotides matching TRBD2. As DNA, the CDR3 is TGTGCCAGCAGTGGTCTTACCGGGGGGGCCAAGCACGAGCAGTACTTC. Translating gives CASSGLTGGAKHEQYF.